Presented here are 32 T cell receptor beta chains from one specimen sequenced in a study of PD-1 blockade in classical Hodgkin lymphoma (dated by TCRdb to about 2020). Library construction relied on the immunoSEQ multiplex PCR assay. Entries here come from immuneACCESS through TCRdb and include only in-frame sequences with V and J called. Some clones fail to appear in such tables; in the studies checked, an unresolved V gene covers under half of the shortfall, and the cause of the remainder is unknown. This sample comprises 55,000 to 75,000 clones, 85% to 95% of them detected only once. The top ten hold about 7.6% of the sample. What the time point label conveys for this sample: cycle 1 day 1 (C1D1), immediately before nivolumab initiation. Every trial patient had relapsed following autologous stem cell transplantation, and prior brentuximab vedotin exposure was what differed among cohorts A, B and C.

The specimen was peripheral blood mononuclear cells (PBMCs), collected at baseline. The receptors come from a human donor with classical Hodgkin lymphoma.

The chain carries TRBV9 and TRBJ2-5, with D perhaps being TRBD1 or TRBD2 (5 bases each). Germline V gene sequence: CDR1 SGDLS, CDR2 YYNGEE. V was pared by 0 bases and J by 1 base, with 13 bases between. The CDR3 totals 16 residues. This chain's CDR3 is CASSVDGTPPQETQYF. The DNA of the CDR3 is TGTGCCAGCAGCGTAGATGGGACCCCTCCCCAAGAGACCCAGTACTTC.

The chain is built from TRBV30 and TRBJ2-5; 12 bases fit TRBD2. Looked up from germline, CDR1 is GTSNPN and CDR2 is SVGIG (reference sequence). This CDR3 spans 15 amino acids. Trimming removed 3 bases from V and 9 bases from J; junction bases left unmatched: 11. In DNA form, the CDR3 reads TGTGCCTGGAGCCTTGGACTAGCGGGGCCCCAGTCCCAGTACTTC. This sequence encodes CAWSLGLAGPQSQYF.

The chain uses TRBV2 and TRBJ1-2, with 8 bases that match TRBD1. Trimming cost V 7 bases and J 6 bases; bases outside gene matches: 7. The length of the CDR3 is 13 residues. CDR1 SNHLY and CDR2 FYNNEI come from the germline V gene. In DNA, the CDR3 is TGTGCCAGCAACCCTGGACAGGGCAATGGCTACACCTTC. It translates to CASNPGQGNGYTF.

This chain uses TRBV28 with TRBJ2-7, with 9 nucleotides matching TRBD1. Looked up from germline, CDR1 is MDHEN and CDR2 is SYDVKM. Trimming at V came to 2 bases and at J to 2 bases, leaving 10 bases not matched to a gene. The CDR3 totals 17 residues. CDR3 nucleotides: TGTGCCAGCAGTTTAGAACGAGGGACAGGGAGAACCTACGAGCAGTACTTC. It encodes CASSLERGTGRTYEQYF.

The chain couples TRBV7-2 to TRBJ1-4, with D possibly being TRBD1 (5 bases). The CDR3 runs to 13 residues. Germline values: CDR1 SGHTA, CDR2 FQGNSA. Between the trimmed V and J ends, which lost 5 bases and 13 bases, there was a span of 17 bases. CDR3 nucleotide sequence: TGTGCCAGCAGCCCCAGGGAAGGCGGTTCACTGTTTTTT. This encodes CASSPREGGSLFF.

The genes are TRBV15 and TRBJ2-4; tentative D call: TRBD1 (7 bases). Germline CDR1 LNHNV, CDR2 YYDKDF (reference sequence). Trimming removed 1 base from V and 0 bases from J, with 13 bases in between. This CDR3 contains 17 residues. The CDR3: CATSRGEDRTAKNIQYF. The CDR3 DNA reads TGTGCCACCAGCAGAGGGGAGGACAGGACAGCCAAAAACATTCAGTACTTC. Based on the CDR3 plus reference TRBV15 and TRBJ2-4, the full variable domain is DAMVIQNPRYQVTQFGKPVTLSCSQTLNHNVMYWYQQKSSQAPKLLFHYYDKDFNNEADTPDNFQSRRPNTSFCFLDIRSPGLGDTAMYLCATSRGEDRTAKNIQYFGAGTRLSVL.

This CDR3 reads CASSPSSLETDTQYF. Written as DNA, the CDR3 is TGTGCCAGCAGCCCCTCGAGCCTAGAGACAGATACGCAGTATTTT. V and J are TRBV11-3 and TRBJ2-3; D remains unclear. V was cut by 5 bases and J by 3 bases, with 15 bases left in between. This CDR3 is 15 amino acids long. Germline assignment: CDR1 SGHNT and CDR2 YENEEA.

J is TRBJ2-1 and V is TRBV27; possibly TRBD2 for D (6 bases). The CDR3 extends over 15 amino acids. CDR1 and CDR2 from the germline V gene are MNHEY and SMNVEV (reference sequence). Trimming pared 2 bases from V and 5 bases from J, leaving 13 bases between. The CDR3 DNA is TGTGCCAGCAGTTTAACCGGGGGACTCAACAATGAGCAGTTCTTC. It codes for CASSLTGGLNNEQFF.

The gene calls are TRBV5-8 and TRBJ2-1; TRBD2 agrees at 11 bases. V trimming: 1 base; J trimming: 9 bases; junction bases outside the gene matches: 18. This CDR3 has 19 amino acids. The germline CDR1 and CDR2 sequences are SGHTS and YDEGEE. The CDR3 DNA follows: TGTGCCAGCAGCTTGAACCTAGCGGGAGGACCCCACCCAGATGGTGAGCAGTTCTTC. Amino acid sequence: CASSLNLAGGPHPDGEQFF.

There are a few counts of this clone. J is TRBJ1-1 and V is TRBV7-8; 9 bases are shared with TRBD1. This CDR3 is 15 amino acids long. J was trimmed by 0 bases and V by 5 bases; bases with no gene match: 4. The germline V gene has CDR1 SGHVS and CDR2 FQNEAQ. The CDR3, as DNA: TGTGCCAGCAGCCGACAGGGGGGGGTGAACACTGAAGCTTTCTTT. Its translation: CASSRQGGVNTEAFF.

The gene calls are TRBV20-1 and TRBJ2-3; D call uncertain. Germline assignment: CDR1 DFQATT and CDR2 SNEGSKA (reference sequence). Trimming removed 2 bases at V and 14 bases at J, with 11 bases between. This CDR3 region has 10 residues. CDR3 in amino acids: CSARSPGLYF. The CDR3 nucleotides are TGCAGTGCTAGAAGTCCCGGTCTGTATTTT.

The gene calls are TRBV19 and TRBJ1-2, with 7 bases fitting TRBD1. Germline V gene data show CDR1 as LNHDA and CDR2 as SQIVND (reference sequence). CDR3 length: 13 amino acids. The J segment lost 2 bases and the V segment lost 10 bases, leaving 7 bases of the junction unmatched. CDR3 nucleotides: TGTGCCACCCTCGAGACAGGGAACTATGGCTACACCTTC. Its protein product is CATLETGNYGYTF.

This clone has a single count. The chain is built from TRBV6-6 and TRBJ2-5; no firm D call. The CDR3 spans 14 residues. Trimming shortened V by 6 bases and J by 7 bases, and 18 bases separated the two germline ends. From germline, CDR1 is MNHNY and CDR2 SVGAGI (reference sequence). The CDR3, as DNA: TGTGCCAGCAGGAACTTGGGTGTTTTCGGGACCCAGTACTTC. Translating gives CASRNLGVFGTQYF.

The chain couples TRBV4-1 to TRBJ1-5; 9 nucleotides match TRBD1. Losses at the gene ends were 1 base for V and 6 bases for J; bases not matched to a gene: 4. The length of the CDR3 is 15 residues. The germline V gene encodes CDR1 MGHRA and CDR2 YSYEKL. CDR3 amino acids: CASSQGTGDFQPQHF. The CDR3 DNA follows: TGCGCCAGCAGCCAAGGGACAGGGGACTTTCAGCCCCAGCATTTT.

Here the CDR3 DNA reads TGCGCCAGCAGCCAACACGGACAGGGGATAGAGACCCAGTACTTC. Protein product: CASSQHGQGIETQYF. The chain uses TRBV4-1 and TRBJ2-5, with 9 bases matching TRBD1. In germline, CDR1 is MGHRA, CDR2 YSYEKL. V shed 2 bases, J shed 4 bases, and the junction held 5 bases outside the gene matches. There are 15 residues in the CDR3.

With regard to this clone: Within the sample, other DNA sequences also encode this same CDR3. The rearrangement joins TRBV27 to TRBJ2-5; D gene ambiguous. The CDR3 consists of 11 residues. The V end lost 2 bases, the J end lost 5 bases, and 3 bases lay between the germline ends. Germline assignment: CDR1 MNHEY and CDR2 SMNVEV (reference sequence). The CDR3 protein is CASSLGETQYF. The CDR3 DNA reads TGTGCCAGCAGTTTAGGCGAGACCCAGTACTTC.

V and J are TRBV28 and TRBJ1-1; D gene uncertain. This CDR3 comprises 17 residues. Trimming stripped 6 bases from V and 1 base from J, with 21 bases between. The germline V gene has CDR1 MDHEN and CDR2 SYDVKM. The chain's CDR3 is CASSQDFVGAWNTEAFF. The CDR3, as DNA: TGTGCCAGCAGCCAAGACTTTGTGGGCGCCTGGAACACTGAAGCTTTCTTT.

This chain connects TRBV9 to TRBJ2-1; the D gene is possibly TRBD2 (6 bases). Germline V gene data show CDR1 as SGDLS and CDR2 as YYNGEE. This CDR3 spans 14 amino acids. V was trimmed by 0 bases and J by 7 bases, leaving 11 bases between them. DNA of the CDR3: TGTGCCAGCAGCGTAGGTAGTAGCGGAAATGAGCAGTTCTTC. Residues: CASSVGSSGNEQFF.

The chain is built from TRBV27 and TRBJ1-5; no clear D gene. Trimming stripped 3 bases from V and 5 bases from J, with 14 bases between. The germline V gene encodes CDR1 MNHEY and CDR2 SMNVEV (reference sequence). CDR3 length: 15 residues. CDR3 amino acids: CASSFWPPDDQPQHF. CDR3 nucleotide sequence: TGTGCCAGCAGTTTTTGGCCCCCGGACGATCAGCCCCAGCATTTT.

The chain employs TRBV5-1 and TRBJ1-2, with 8 bases identical to TRBD1. The germline V gene encodes CDR1 SGHRS and CDR2 YFSETQ. The CDR3 totals 16 residues. The trim removed 1 base at V and 0 bases at J, leaving 5 bases unmatched. CDR3 sequence reads: CASSLTTGAANYGYTF. In DNA, the CDR3 is TGCGCCAGCAGCTTGACGACAGGGGCCGCTAACTATGGCTACACCTTC.

This clone showed up just once. CDR3 in amino acids: CASSSYLAGNGAGELFF. The CDR3 DNA is TGTGCCAGCAGCTCCTACCTAGCGGGGAATGGGGCCGGGGAGCTGTTTTTT. This chain connects TRBV7-6 to TRBJ2-2; 9 bases map to TRBD2. The CDR3 has 17 residues. V gave up 4 bases and J gave up 6 bases; unmatched junction bases: 12. From germline, CDR1 is SGHVS and CDR2 FNYEAQ.

V and J are TRBV25-1 and TRBJ2-3, with 8 bases lining up with TRBD2. The V and J ends lost 4 bases and 5 bases, in that order; junction bases with no gene match: 11. This CDR3 has 16 amino acids. CDR1 is MGHDK and CDR2 is SYGVNS in the germline V gene. The DNA for the CDR3 is TGTGCCAGCAGTGCCCGTGGAGCGGGAGAGGAAGATACGCAGTATTTT. Translated, it gives CASSARGAGEEDTQYF.

The chain couples TRBV7-9 to TRBJ1-4; maybe TRBD1 (6 bases). This CDR3 region has 14 residues. Between the trimmed V and J ends, which lost 3 bases and 7 bases, there was a span of 12 bases. Germline-derived CDR1 and CDR2 are SEHNR and FQNEAQ (reference sequence). The CDR3 spells CASSFRGDSEKLFF. The DNA for the CDR3 is TGTGCCAGCAGCTTCAGGGGCGATTCTGAAAAACTGTTTTTT.

This clone was picked up one time. J is TRBJ1-4 and V is TRBV9; D might be TRBD1 (6 bases). V gave up 3 bases and J gave up 8 bases, with 17 bases separating them. The CDR3 is made up of 15 amino acids. CDR1 SGDLS and CDR2 YYNGEE come from the germline V gene. Written as DNA, the CDR3 is TGTGCCAGCAGCGGAGAGGGGGTGAGCGACGAAAAACTGTTTTTT. Protein product: CASSGEGVSDEKLFF.

The chain has TRBV5-1 and TRBJ2-1; 13 nucleotides align to TRBD2. V shed 4 bases and J 0 bases; nucleotides not matched to a gene: 4. The germline V gene encodes CDR1 SGHRS and CDR2 YFSETQ. This CDR3 has 17 amino acids. The CDR3 DNA follows: TGCGCCAGCAGCGGGACTAGCGGGGTTAGCTCCTACAATGAGCAGTTCTTC. Translation: CASSGTSGVSSYNEQFF.

J is TRBJ2-1 and V is TRBV9; D is perhaps TRBD2 (8 bases). Trimming removed 4 bases at V and 4 bases at J, with 18 bases between. Germline CDR1 SGDLS, CDR2 YYNGEE. The CDR3 length is 16 residues. The DNA of the CDR3 is TGTGCCAGCAGCCCGACGGGGGGGACAGCGTACAATGAGCAGTTCTTC. Its translation is CASSPTGGTAYNEQFF. The variable domain in full, completed from reference TRBV9 and TRBJ2-1, reads DSGVTQTPKHLITATGQRVTLRCSPRSGDLSVYWYQQSLDQGLQFLIQYYNGEERAKGNILERFSAQQFPDLHSELNLSSLELGDSALYFCASSPTGGTAYNEQFFGPGTRLTVL.

The CDR3 protein is CASSLPLGQGEGEQFF. CDR3 DNA: TGTGCCAGCAGCTTACCCCTGGGACAGGGAGAAGGTGAGCAGTTCTTC. This chain connects TRBV7-3 to TRBJ2-1; 9 bases align to TRBD1. CDR1 is SGHTA, CDR2 FQGTGA, per germline. The CDR3 is 16 amino acids. V trimming: 2 bases; J trimming: 9 bases; junction bases outside the gene matches: 11.

This chain connects TRBV5-1 to TRBJ1-2, with 7 bases matching TRBD1. Unmatched junction bases numbered 9, after V lost 2 bases and J lost 2 bases. Germline V gene data show CDR1 as SGHRS and CDR2 as YFSETQ. The CDR3 totals 16 residues. The CDR3 DNA follows: TGCGCCAGCAGCTTAGGGCGCGACAGGGCGAACTATGGCTACACCTTC. It codes for CASSLGRDRANYGYTF.

The chain carries TRBV25-1 and TRBJ1-2; no reliable D call. This CDR3 has 12 amino acids. Per germline, CDR1 MGHDK and CDR2 SYGVNS. Between the trimmed V and J ends, which lost 4 bases and 7 bases, there was a span of 10 bases. The CDR3 nucleotides read TGTGCCAGCAGTGGCGGGTACCGTGGCTACACCTTC. Protein sequence: CASSGGYRGYTF.

This clone was seen only once. The chain employs TRBV11-2 and TRBJ1-2; tentatively, D is TRBD1 (5 bases). Germline V gene data show CDR1 as SGHAT and CDR2 as FQNNGV. V lost 1 base and J lost 12, with 15 bases in between. The CDR3 totals 13 residues. This CDR3 is CASSLGQGGSDTF. CDR3 coding DNA: TGTGCCAGCAGCTTAGGTCAGGGCGGGTCGGACACCTTC. The full variable domain, completed using reference TRBV11-2 and TRBJ1-2, is EAGVAQSPRYKIIEKRQSVAFWCNPISGHATLYWYQQILGQGPKLLIQFQNNGVVDDSQLPKDRFSAERLKGVDSTLKIQPAKLEDSAVYLCASSLGQGGSDTFGSGTRLTVV.

This clone has only a few counts. The V gene is TRBV9, the J gene TRBJ1-2; D may be TRBD1 (6 bases). Trimming cost V 0 bases and J 2 bases, with 11 bases left between them. This CDR3 region has 15 residues. Germline V lookup: CDR1 SGDLS, CDR2 YYNGEE. The CDR3 region has the DNA TGTGCCAGCAGCGTAGGAGCGGGGGCCAACTATGGCTACACCTTC. Amino acids: CASSVGAGANYGYTF.

This chain joins TRBV6-6 and TRBJ2-3; the match to TRBD2 covers 8 bases. The junction had 10 bases not matched to a gene; V was cut back by 7 bases and J by 1 base. This CDR3 has 16 amino acids. Germline values: CDR1 MNHNY, CDR2 SVGAGI (reference sequence). The CDR3 DNA reads TGTGCCAGCATCCACTATAGCGGGGTTGGCACAGATACGCAGTATTTT. Translating it yields CASIHYSGVGTDTQYF.